The next 30 T cell receptor beta chains were all read from a single sample in a study of blood T cell repertoires in COVID-19. Some clones are missing from TCRdb's copy, which holds only in-frame ones; the method was immunoSEQ multiplex PCR. This table holds 200,000 to 250,000 clones, 70% to 90% found once. The material sequenced was PBMCs or T cells enriched from blood (not recorded which). Source of these receptors: a man aged 30 to 39 who had recovered from COVID-19.

The chain couples TRBV6-1 to TRBJ2-5; no clear D gene. V gave up 2 bases and J gave up 8 bases, with 6 bases separating them. The CDR3 is 11 residues long. Germline CDR1 MNHNS, CDR2 SASEGT. In DNA, the CDR3 is TGTGCCAGCAGTGAATTTCAAACCCAGTACTTC. Its protein is CASSEFQTQYF.

This chain links TRBV20-1 with TRBJ2-7; tentatively, D is TRBD1 (5 bases). Germline V gives CDR1 DFQATT, CDR2 SNEGSKA (reference sequence). The CDR3 spans 12 residues. Deletions cut 3 bases from V and 6 bases from J, with 12 bases between. The CDR3 DNA is TGCAGTGCTAGTAGGGGTCGGCCCGAGCAGTACTTC. Its protein product is CSASRGRPEQYF.

J is TRBJ1-5 and V is TRBV19, with 9 nucleotides matching TRBD1. Germline values: CDR1 LNHDA, CDR2 SQIVND (reference sequence). CDR3 length: 15 residues. V was pared by 9 bases and J by 2 bases, with 8 bases of the junction left unmatched. CDR3 sequence (DNA): TGTGCCAGCCCTACAGGGGGCGCGGGCAATCAGCCCCAGCATTTT. Protein: CASPTGGAGNQPQHF.

V is TRBV3-1 (or the pseudogene TRBV3-2) and J is TRBJ2-4, with D possibly TRBD2 on 5 matching bases. The CDR3 covers 18 residues. Trimming shortened V by 1 base and J by 0 bases, and 16 bases separated the two germline ends. Germline V gene lookup returns CDR1 LGHDT and CDR2 YNNKEL (reference sequence). The CDR3 loop is CASSQVFSRDLAKNIQYF. The CDR3 coding sequence is TGTGCCAGCAGCCAAGTCTTCAGCCGGGATTTAGCCAAAAACATTCAGTACTTC.

This chain links TRBV6-6 with TRBJ1-2; unclear D gene. This CDR3 is built from 15 residues. Germline V gives CDR1 MNHNY, CDR2 SVGAGI (reference sequence). V was pared by 3 bases and J by 1 base, with 12 bases between. This chain's CDR3 is CASSYGREGNYGYTF. CDR3 DNA: TGTGCCAGCAGTTATGGGAGGGAAGGTAACTATGGCTACACCTTC.

The chain has TRBV5-4 and TRBJ2-5; D remains ambiguous. Germline assignment: CDR1 SGHNT and CDR2 YYREEE (reference sequence). Trimming removed 7 bases at V and 0 bases at J, with 13 bases between. The CDR3 has 14 residues. The CDR3 nucleotides read TGTGCCAGCGGGCCTCCCAGGAACCAAGAGACCCAGTACTTC. Translation gives CASGPPRNQETQYF.

This clone has a single count. The J gene is TRBJ2-1, the V gene TRBV6-4; 10 bases line up with TRBD2. J gave up 0 bases and V 3 bases, and 11 bases lay outside the gene matches. Germline V lookup: CDR1 MRHNA, CDR2 SNTAGT. CDR3 length: 19 amino acids. This chain's CDR3 is CASSEGSTSGAPSYNEQFF. CDR3 sequence (DNA): TGTGCCAGCAGTGAAGGGAGTACTAGCGGGGCCCCCTCCTACAATGAGCAGTTCTTC.

The chain is built from TRBV7-9 and TRBJ1-5, with D possibly TRBD1 on 5 matching bases. The V gene lost 1 base and the J gene lost 6 bases, with 16 bases spanning the gap. The germline gives CDR1 SEHNR, CDR2 FQNEAQ (reference sequence). The CDR3 is made up of 16 amino acids. This chain's CDR3 is CASSLEAGQNGQPQHF. The CDR3 nucleotides are TGTGCCAGCAGCTTAGAGGCCGGACAAAACGGTCAGCCCCAGCATTTT.

The gene calls are TRBV27 and TRBJ2-7; TRBD2 matches 8 bases. The CDR3 runs to 12 residues. J was trimmed by 9 bases and V by 6 bases; bases with no gene match: 7. CDR1 and CDR2 (germline): MNHEY, SMNVEV (reference sequence). The CDR3 reads CASSSTLAVQYF. Written as DNA, the CDR3 is TGTGCCAGCAGCAGTACACTAGCGGTGCAGTACTTC.

The chain links TRBV6-5 to TRBJ1-1; a possible D gene is TRBD1 (5 bases). Trimming pared 11 bases from V and 4 bases from J, leaving 14 bases between. The germline gives CDR1 MNHEY, CDR2 SVGAGI. This CDR3 region has 12 residues. The CDR3 region has the DNA TGTGCCGTGAGGCGGGGCAGCACTGAAGCTTTCTTT. Translated: CAVRRGSTEAFF.

V and J are TRBV27 and TRBJ1-1; 7 bases match TRBD1. Unmatched junction bases numbered 7, after V lost 7 bases and J lost 5 bases. The CDR3 sequence is 13 residues long. The germline CDR1 and CDR2 sequences are MNHEY and SMNVEV (reference sequence). For the CDR3, the DNA is TGTGCCAGCACGCCCAGACAGGGTACTGAAGCTTTCTTT. Amino acids: CASTPRQGTEAFF.

This chain joins TRBV5-6 and TRBJ2-7, with D unresolved. Per germline, CDR1 SGHDT and CDR2 YYEEEE. The CDR3 length is 13 residues. Trimming took off 2 bases at V and 3 bases at J, with 9 bases between the two ends. The DNA for the CDR3 is TGTGCCAGCAGCTTTTACAGCCTCTACGAGCAGTACTTC. Amino acid sequence: CASSFYSLYEQYF. Complete variable domain (other parts from reference TRBV5-6 and TRBJ2-7): DAGVTQSPTHLIKTRGQQVTLRCSPKSGHDTVSWYQQALGQGPQFIFQYYEEEERQRGNFPDRFSGHQFPNYSSELNVNALLLGDSALYLCASSFYSLYEQYFGPGTRLTVT.

This chain uses TRBV5-6 with TRBJ1-2; TRBD1 might be the D (6 bases). Per germline, CDR1 SGHDT and CDR2 YYEEEE. Trimming pared 3 bases from V and 8 bases from J, leaving 14 bases between. The CDR3 sequence is 13 residues long. The CDR3 DNA follows: TGTGCCAGCAGCTCTGACAGGTTGGACGGCTACACCTTC. Translating it yields CASSSDRLDGYTF.

The rearrangement uses TRBV27 and TRBJ1-2, with D uncertain. The germline V gene has CDR1 MNHEY and CDR2 SMNVEV (reference sequence). Trimming removed 8 bases at V and 8 bases at J, with 18 bases between. This CDR3 spans 13 amino acids. The CDR3 is CASSSLTVVGYTF. CDR3 nucleotides: TGTGCCAGCTCCTCACTCACAGTGGTAGGCTACACCTTC.

The chain couples TRBV3-1 (or the pseudogene TRBV3-2) to TRBJ2-2, with a weak D call TRBD2 (5 bases). The CDR3 sequence is 16 residues long. CDR1 LGHDT and CDR2 YNNKEL come from the germline V gene (reference sequence). The V end lost 1 base, the J end lost 7 bases, and 16 bases lay between the germline ends. The CDR3 nucleotides are TGTGCCAGCAGCCAAGTTACGGCTAGCTTAAACGGGGAGCTGTTTTTT. It is translated as CASSQVTASLNGELFF.

J is TRBJ1-5 and V is TRBV5-8; D is uncertain. Between the trimmed V and J ends, which lost 4 bases and 1 base, there was a span of 12 bases. Germline lookup yields CDR1 SGHTS and CDR2 YDEGEE. The CDR3 runs 15 residues. CDR3 in amino acids: CASSPGWRSNQPQHF. The CDR3, as DNA: TGTGCCAGCAGCCCGGGATGGCGGAGCAATCAGCCCCAGCATTTT.

This chain connects TRBV28 to TRBJ1-2; TRBD1 matches at 8 bases. V gave up 1 base and J gave up 4 bases; unmatched junction bases: 2. Germline CDR1 and CDR2: MDHEN and SYDVKM. The CDR3 sequence is 14 residues long. The chain's CDR3 is CASSLSTGVYGYTF. The DNA for the CDR3 is TGTGCCAGCAGTTTATCGACAGGGGTCTATGGCTACACCTTC.

The CDR3, as DNA: TGTGCCAGCAGCTGGTCAGGGGGATCGGACGAGCAGTTCTTC. It codes for CASSWSGGSDEQFF. The V call is TRBV7-3, the J call TRBJ2-1; 7 bases agree with TRBD1. The germline gives CDR1 SGHTA, CDR2 FQGTGA. The CDR3 loop spans 14 amino acids. The V segment lost 4 bases and the J segment 10 bases; nucleotides outside the gene matches: 10.

This rearrangement joins TRBV5-1 to TRBJ2-2; the match to TRBD2 covers 8 bases. The germline V gene encodes CDR1 SGHRS and CDR2 YFSETQ. The CDR3 contains 14 residues. After removal of 4 bases from V and 4 bases from J, the junction contained 3 bases not matched to a gene. The DNA for the CDR3 is TGCGCCAGCAGCGAGCGGGGGCCCACCGGGGAGCTGTTTTTT. Translating it yields CASSERGPTGELFF.

The gene calls are TRBV27 and TRBJ2-3, with 9 bases aligning to TRBD2. CDR3 length: 15 residues. J gave up 4 bases and V 6 bases, and 8 bases lay outside the gene matches. Germline V CDR1 and CDR2: MNHEY, SMNVEV (reference sequence). The CDR3 DNA reads TGTGCCAGCAGGACAGCGGGGGGTGAGTCAGATACGCAGTATTTT. This sequence encodes CASRTAGGESDTQYF.

The V call is TRBV18, the J call TRBJ2-1; no clear D. The CDR3 totals 16 residues. Germline-derived CDR1 and CDR2 are KGHSH and LQKENI. Trimming shortened V by 4 bases and J by 5 bases, and 18 bases separated the two germline ends. CDR3 amino acids: CASSQNLLKRDNEQFF. The CDR3 region has the DNA TGTGCCAGCTCACAGAACCTCCTGAAGCGAGACAATGAGCAGTTCTTC.

The chain employs TRBV4-3 and TRBJ1-6, with D maybe TRBD1 (6 bases). The CDR3 is 16 amino acids. Trimming stripped 0 bases from V and 4 bases from J, with 10 bases between. CDR1 is LGHNA and CDR2 is YSLEER in the germline V gene. CDR3 nucleotide sequence: TGCGCCAGCAGCCAAGACCGGACAGCTTATAATTCACCCCTCCACTTT. It is translated as CASSQDRTAYNSPLHF.

This clone was detected only a few times. The J gene is TRBJ2-7, the V gene TRBV7-8; TRBD2 matches 8 bases. Per the germline V gene, CDR1 is SGHVS and CDR2 is FQNEAQ. V lost 8 bases, J lost 1 base, and 10 bases stayed unmatched. The CDR3 has 15 amino acids. In nucleotides, the CDR3 is TGTGCCAGCGGAAGAGAGCGGGGGCCGTCCTACGAGCAGTACTTC. Translation gives CASGRERGPSYEQYF.

The chain uses TRBV12-3 or TRBV12-4 and TRBJ2-7; 8 bases are a match to TRBD2. The V gene end was trimmed by 6 bases and the J gene end by 7 bases; junction bases not matched to a gene: 8. The CDR3 covers 13 residues. CDR3 nucleotides: TGTGCCAGCAGAGATTTTGAGCGGGGGGAGCAGTACTTC. Translation gives CASRDFERGEQYF.

The chain's CDR3 is CATSDTTENYGYTF. CDR3 nucleotides: TGTGCCACCAGTGATACCACAGAGAACTATGGCTACACCTTC. The chain recombines TRBV24-1 with TRBJ1-2; D remains ambiguous. The CDR3 contains 14 residues. Per the germline V gene, CDR1 is KGHDR and CDR2 is SFDVKD. V was cut by 3 bases and J by 2 bases, with 9 bases left in between.

The rearrangement links TRBV5-4 to TRBJ2-7; 8 nucleotides match TRBD1. V was clipped by 3 bases and J by 7 bases; unmatched bases: 6. Germline assignment: CDR1 SGHNT and CDR2 YYREEE (reference sequence). This CDR3 region has 13 residues. CDR3 in amino acids: CASSWTGSGEQYF. The DNA for the CDR3 is TGTGCCAGCAGCTGGACAGGGAGTGGGGAGCAGTACTTC.

This clone was seen a handful of times. The V and J genes are TRBV7-2 and TRBJ1-2; tentatively, D is TRBD1 (5 bases). The V and J ends lost 0 bases and 4 bases respectively, with 6 bases between them. CDR1 is SGHTA and CDR2 is FQGNSA in the germline V gene. The CDR3 has 13 residues. CDR3 in DNA: TGTGCCAGCAGCTTAGCGGGGGGCTATGGCTACACCTTC. As protein: CASSLAGGYGYTF.

The V call is TRBV19, the J call TRBJ1-5; D is perhaps TRBD1 (6 bases). The germline CDR1 and CDR2 sequences are LNHDA and SQIVND (reference sequence). V was trimmed by 8 bases and J by 0 bases, leaving 35 bases between them. The CDR3 spans 22 residues. This CDR3 is CASPSPAGALQGLNYSNQPQHF. The CDR3 DNA reads as TGTGCCAGTCCTTCTCCGGCCGGGGCGCTACAGGGCCTCAATTATAGCAATCAGCCCCAGCATTTT.

V gene TRBV6-5 combines with J gene TRBJ2-5, with D tentatively TRBD2 (5 bases). CDR3 size: 15 residues. The V gene lost 6 bases and the J gene lost 2 bases, with 16 bases spanning the gap. The V gene's germline CDR1 is MNHEY and CDR2 SVGAGI. CDR3 in amino acids: CASSPLVRGQETQYF. The CDR3 nucleotides are TGTGCCAGCAGCCCCTTGGTTCGCGGGCAAGAGACCCAGTACTTC.

This sequence joins TRBV18 and TRBJ2-5; TRBD2 agrees at 12 bases. Germline trimming cut 3 bases from V and 3 bases from J; bases unmatched to any gene: 5. The germline CDR1 and CDR2 sequences are KGHSH and LQKENI. This CDR3 spans 16 amino acids. The CDR3 is CASSPGLAGMKETQYF. The CDR3 region has the DNA TGTGCCAGCTCACCCGGACTAGCGGGAATGAAAGAGACCCAGTACTTC.